This TCR beta chain appears in the sequencing data of a study of blood T cell repertoires in COVID-19. The wider study: COVID-19 samples, acute and convalescent, were from the United States, Italy and Spain.

Participants, roughly 18 to 90 years old, spanned under 25 US areas. Allocation to cohorts depended on clinical history reported by the participants. Original processing notes: Reference gene primer amplification yielded estimated nucleated cell counts. The protocol was immunoSEQ multiplex PCR, while the TCRdb copy is restricted to in-frame clones and leaves out a portion. V and J calls and clone size come straight from that table; D and trimming were deduced from the DNA. The data contain 300,000 or so clones, 85% to 90% of them singletons. Sequencing was performed on PBMCs or T cells enriched from blood (not recorded which). This TCR was recovered from a woman aged 18-29 years who had recovered from COVID-19.

The CDR3 DNA sequence: TGTGCCAGCAGCTTCGGGACACTTTATGGCTACACCTTC. Amino acids: CASSFGTLYGYTF. The chain joins TRBV7-2 to TRBJ1-2; perhaps TRBD1 as D (6 bases). Germline loops: CDR1 SGHTA, CDR2 FQGNSA. This CDR3 is built from 13 residues. V lost 3 bases, J lost 5 bases, and 10 bases lay in between.